Shown below are 26 T cell receptor beta chains from a single sample sequenced in a study of identical twins. TCRdb re-called the 5' RACE reads through MiXCR, storing one row per CDR3 protein. The sample lists about 450,000 distinct CDR3 sequences; less than 20% were seen once. Material for sequencing was naive T cells sorted from blood. These receptors originate from a man over 45 in good health.

The chain employs TRBV29-1 and TRBJ2-1; TRBD2 matches at 8 bases. With V trimmed by 0 bases and J by 8 bases, 12 bases remained unmatched. The CDR3 runs to 16 residues. Germline CDR1 is SQVTM and CDR2 is ANQGSEA. The CDR3 protein is CSVEETPGLGSDEQFF. The DNA of the CDR3 is TGCAGCGTTGAAGAGACCCCGGGACTAGGATCCGATGAGCAGTTCTTC.

This clonotype occurred many times. V gene TRBV9 combines with J gene TRBJ1-6, with TRBD1 identical over 7 bases. This CDR3 is 17 amino acids long. Germline CDR1 reads SGDLS; CDR2 reads YYNGEE. Germline trimming cut 3 bases from V and 0 bases from J; bases unmatched to any gene: 6. CDR3 bases: TGTGCCAGCAGCGGAGGACAGGACCGCTCCTATAATTCACCCCTCCACTTT. It codes for CASSGGQDRSYNSPLHF.

This clonotype was detected a few times. This chain links TRBV12-3 or TRBV12-4 with TRBJ1-5; no reliable D call. Trimming removed 4 bases from V and 4 bases from J, with 8 bases in between. The CDR3 is made up of 13 amino acids. CDR3 in DNA: TGTGCCAGCAGTTACTGGGAAAATCAGCCCCAGCATTTT. It specifies CASSYWENQPQHF.

J is TRBJ2-1 and V is TRBV5-6, with TRBD1 matching 8 bases. Germline lookup yields CDR1 SGHDT and CDR2 YYEEEE. V shed 7 bases and J 5 bases; nucleotides not matched to a gene: 17. The CDR3 spans 17 residues. CDR3 nucleotide sequence: TGTGCCAGCGGGGGAGGACAGGGACCCTTGGGGGACAATGAGCAGTTCTTC. It translates to CASGGGQGPLGDNEQFF.

This chain connects TRBV4-2 to TRBJ2-3; TRBD2 agrees at 7 bases. J lost 5 bases, V lost 4 bases, and 12 bases had no gene match. Germline CDR1 is LGHNA and CDR2 is YNFKEQ. The length of the CDR3 is 16 residues. The CDR3: CASSLSGVFVKDTQYF. CDR3 coding DNA: TGTGCCAGCAGCCTAAGCGGGGTTTTCGTGAAAGATACGCAGTATTTT.

Many counts were recorded for this clonotype. The CDR3 DNA reads TGTGCCAGCAGCTGGAGAACTAATGAAAAACTGTTTTTT. Protein: CASSWRTNEKLFF. J is TRBJ1-4 and V is TRBV7-2; D gene unclear. The germline V and J ends were trimmed by 4 bases and 1 base, with 4 bases remaining between them. The CDR3 covers 13 residues. Germline CDR1 SGHTA, CDR2 FQGNSA.

Written as DNA, the CDR3 is TGCAGTGCTACCGGGACATCTCCTTCCTACGAGCAGTACTTC. Translation: CSATGTSPSYEQYF. The chain links TRBV20-1 to TRBJ2-7, with D possibly being TRBD1 (6 bases). Trimming left V 4 bases short and J 1 base short, with 14 bases between. This CDR3 spans 14 amino acids. Germline lookup yields CDR1 DFQATT and CDR2 SNEGSKA (reference sequence).

This rearrangement joins TRBV7-6 to TRBJ2-1; 9 bases align to TRBD2. V dropped 1 base and J dropped 0; count of bases not matched to a gene: 10. The CDR3 runs to 19 residues. In germline, CDR1 is SGHVS, CDR2 FNYEAQ. The CDR3 nucleotides read TGTGCCAGCAGCTTAGAATATCCCGGACTAGCGCTCTCCTACAATGAGCAGTTCTTC. Amino acid sequence: CASSLEYPGLALSYNEQFF.

Ten or more counts support this clonotype. CDR3 loop: CASSRGTSRPSTDTQYF. In DNA form, the CDR3 reads TGTGCCAGCAGCCGCGGGACTAGCAGACCTAGCACAGATACGCAGTATTTT. The chain joins TRBV4-2 to TRBJ2-3; 9 nucleotides agree with TRBD2. The V and J ends lost 4 bases and 0 bases, in that order; junction bases with no gene match: 8. The CDR3 consists of 17 residues. Germline CDR1 LGHNA, CDR2 YNFKEQ.

This clonotype appeared many times. V gene TRBV7-8 combines with J gene TRBJ2-1, with a tentative D call TRBD1 (5 bases). V lost 1 base to trimming and J lost 7 bases, with 8 bases between them. From germline, CDR1 is SGHVS and CDR2 FQNEAQ. This CDR3 has 13 amino acids. The CDR3 loop reads CASSLVAGNEQFF. CDR3 DNA sequence: TGTGCCAGCAGCTTAGTTGCAGGGAATGAGCAGTTCTTC.

About this clonotype: A much more abundant neighbour one base away suggests this may be a read error. The chain is built from TRBV27 and TRBJ1-6, with 7 bases identical to TRBD1. The CDR3 sequence is 14 residues long. CDR1 and CDR2 from the germline V gene are MNHEY and SMNVEV (reference sequence). V dropped 5 bases and J dropped 6; count of bases not matched to a gene: 4. CDR3 in amino acids: CASSPGTANSPLHF. For the CDR3, the DNA is TGTGCCAGCAGTCCAGGGACAGCTAATTCACCCCTCCACTTT.

This clonotype has a count of ten or more. The chain links TRBV5-1 to TRBJ2-5, with 9 positions matching TRBD1. The V gene end was trimmed by 4 bases and the J gene end by 5 bases; junction bases not matched to a gene: 9. The CDR3 consists of 15 residues. Per the germline V gene, CDR1 is SGHRS and CDR2 is YFSETQ. In DNA form, the CDR3 reads TGCGCCAGCAGCAGAGGGACAGGGTTCGGTGAGACCCAGTACTTC. Translating gives CASSRGTGFGETQYF.

This chain links TRBV4-2 with TRBJ1-5; D is possibly TRBD1 (5 bases). CDR3 length equals 14 residues. V lost 5 bases and J 7 bases, leaving 15 bases between the germline ends. Per the germline V gene, CDR1 is LGHNA and CDR2 is YNFKEQ. CDR3 loop: CASSAGQEGQPQHF. The DNA for the CDR3 is TGTGCCAGCAGCGCAGGGCAGGAGGGCCAGCCCCAGCATTTT.

The rearrangement uses TRBV11-2 and TRBJ2-7; D remains unclear. This CDR3 has 15 amino acids. Germline loops: CDR1 SGHAT, CDR2 FQNNGV. The germline V and J ends were trimmed by 5 bases and 1 base, with 15 bases remaining between them. The CDR3 protein is CASSQELAPSYEQYF. CDR3 bases: TGTGCCAGCAGCCAAGAACTGGCTCCTTCCTACGAGCAGTACTTC. Using reference TRBV11-2 and TRBJ2-7 for the parts outside the CDR3, the full variable domain is EAGVAQSPRYKIIEKRQSVAFWCNPISGHATLYWYQQILGQGPKLLIQFQNNGVVDDSQLPKDRFSAERLKGVDSTLKIQPAKLEDSAVYLCASSQELAPSYEQYFGPGTRLTVT.

This clonotype has a count of ten or more. The rearrangement joins TRBV15 to TRBJ2-7; D call uncertain. This CDR3 spans 12 amino acids. CDR1 is LNHNV, CDR2 YYDKDF, per germline (reference sequence). Trimming cost V 2 bases and J 6 bases, with 8 bases left between them. Here the CDR3 reads CATSRSFGEQYF. DNA for the CDR3: TGTGCCACCAGCAGATCGTTCGGCGAGCAGTACTTC.

The chain links TRBV5-1 to TRBJ2-7; D gene ambiguous. V was clipped by 1 base and J by 1 base, with 12 bases between them. This CDR3 comprises 15 residues. Germline assignment: CDR1 SGHRS and CDR2 YFSETQ. The CDR3 bases are TGCGCCAGCAGCTTGCTGGGGAATCGATCCTACGAGCAGTACTTC. It yields the protein CASSLLGNRSYEQYF.

This clonotype showed up many times. This chain uses TRBV20-1 with TRBJ1-3; D gene uncertain. Trimming cost V 0 bases and J 4 bases, with 4 bases left between them. The CDR3 is made up of 12 amino acids. CDR1 and CDR2 from the germline V gene are DFQATT and SNEGSKA (reference sequence). CDR3 region: CSARDLGNTIYF. CDR3 DNA sequence: TGCAGTGCTAGAGATTTGGGAAACACCATATATTTT.

This clonotype was observed a few times. The chain has TRBV3-1 and TRBJ2-7, with 7 nucleotides matching TRBD1. The junction had 1 base not matched to a gene; V was cut back by 2 bases and J by 6 bases. The germline gives CDR1 LGHDT, CDR2 YNNKEL (reference sequence). This CDR3 is 12 amino acids long. The CDR3 sequence is CASSQRGREQYF. The CDR3 nucleotides read TGTGCCAGCAGCCAAAGGGGGCGCGAGCAGTACTTC.

This clonotype showed up just a few times. The chain combines TRBV5-1 with TRBJ2-7; D is perhaps TRBD1 or TRBD2 (5 bases each). Germline assignment: CDR1 SGHRS and CDR2 YFSETQ. The CDR3 is made up of 15 amino acids. V gave up 0 bases and J gave up 0 bases, with 10 bases separating them. CDR3 region: CASSLVAGSSYEQYF. The CDR3 DNA reads TGCGCCAGCAGCTTGGTGGCAGGGAGCTCCTACGAGCAGTACTTC.

The rearrangement uses TRBV20-1 and TRBJ2-3; D might be TRBD1 (6 bases). Germline V gene data show CDR1 as DFQATT and CDR2 as SNEGSKA (reference sequence). This CDR3 spans 14 amino acids. Trimming shortened V by 4 bases and J by 8 bases, and 19 bases separated the two germline ends. CDR3 region: CSAIRGRTQSTQYF. CDR3 coding DNA: TGCAGTGCTATCAGGGGCAGGACTCAGAGTACGCAGTATTTT.

This clonotype occurred many times. The chain employs TRBV10-3 and TRBJ2-5; TRBD1 matches at 10 bases. J gave up 5 bases and V 10 bases, and 10 bases lay outside the gene matches. The CDR3 is 14 residues long. From germline, CDR1 is ENHRY and CDR2 SYGVKD. CDR3 sequence reads: CATQTGDRGETQYF. The CDR3 DNA reads TGTGCCACCCAGACCGGGGACAGGGGTGAGACCCAGTACTTC.

This clonotype has just a few counts. The chain recombines TRBV29-1 with TRBJ1-2; possibly TRBD1 for D (5 bases). V lost 4 bases to trimming and J lost 4 bases, with 13 bases between them. Germline V gene data show CDR1 as SQVTM and CDR2 as ANQGSEA. The CDR3 runs to 13 residues. The CDR3 sequence is CSVGGGDAYGYTF. CDR3 bases: TGCAGCGTTGGAGGAGGGGATGCCTATGGCTACACCTTC.

This rearrangement joins TRBV5-1 to TRBJ1-1; 7 nucleotides align to TRBD1. Unmatched junction bases numbered 3, after V lost 1 base and J lost 0 bases. In germline, CDR1 is SGHRS, CDR2 YFSETQ. The CDR3 extends over 15 amino acids. CDR3 DNA: TGCGCCAGCAGCTTGCGAGGGACAGTGAACACTGAAGCTTTCTTT. This encodes CASSLRGTVNTEAFF.

The chain couples TRBV7-8 to TRBJ1-3, with D unclear. V was trimmed by 8 bases and J by 0 bases, leaving 11 bases between them. CDR1 and CDR2 from the germline V gene are SGHVS and FQNEAQ. This CDR3 region has 14 residues. The CDR3 region has the DNA TGTGCCAGCTCCCCCGCGGCCTCTGGAAACACCATATATTTT. This translates into CASSPAASGNTIYF.

This clonotype appeared a few times. The genes are TRBV7-6 and TRBJ2-1; D is possibly TRBD1 (5 bases). CDR1 is SGHVS, CDR2 FNYEAQ, per germline. V lost 0 bases and J 3 bases, leaving 12 bases between the germline ends. This CDR3 is 16 amino acids long. The chain's CDR3 is CASSLAPSGLYNEQFF. In nucleotides, the CDR3 is TGTGCCAGCAGCTTAGCTCCGTCAGGGCTCTACAATGAGCAGTTCTTC.

This chain joins TRBV24-1 and TRBJ2-3, with TRBD2 matching 8 bases. The CDR3 is 15 residues long. V lost 9 bases to trimming and J lost 5 bases; unmatched junction nucleotides: 12. Germline V gives CDR1 KGHDR, CDR2 SFDVKD. CDR3 sequence: CATGPDGRAEDTQYF. The CDR3 DNA follows: TGTGCCACCGGCCCCGACGGGAGGGCCGAAGATACGCAGTATTTT.